This T cell receptor beta chain was recorded in a study of shared clonotypes between healthy human individuals. This CDR3 has 15 residues. Trimming took 2 bases from V and 2 from J, leaving 13 bases between them. Germline V gene lookup returns CDR1 SEHNR and CDR2 FQNEAQ (reference sequence). Data came from immunoSEQ multiplex PCR; TCRdb stores just in-frame clones and leaves some out. The top ten clones hold under 1.5% of a sample with around 2,000,000 clones, less than 95% of them seen once. The naive CD8 subset, CD45RO-negative cells positively selected for CCR7, excluded terminally differentiated effector memory CD45RA+ cells.

The sequence was obtained from a man between 18 and 29 years old in good health. Sequencing used naive CD8+ T cells sorted from blood. J is TRBJ2-7 and V is TRBV7-9, with a tentative D call TRBD1 (5 bases). CDR3 amino acids: CASSLTTWGAYEQYF. CDR3 coding DNA: TGTGCCAGCAGCTTAACTACGTGGGGCGCCTACGAGCAGTACTTC. The full variable domain, completed using reference TRBV7-9 and TRBJ2-7, is DTGVSQNPRHKITKRGQNVTFRCDPISEHNRLYWYRQTLGQGPEFLTYFQNEAQLEKSRLLSDRFSAERPKGSFSTLEIQRTEQGDSAMYLCASSLTTWGAYEQYFGPGTRLTVT.